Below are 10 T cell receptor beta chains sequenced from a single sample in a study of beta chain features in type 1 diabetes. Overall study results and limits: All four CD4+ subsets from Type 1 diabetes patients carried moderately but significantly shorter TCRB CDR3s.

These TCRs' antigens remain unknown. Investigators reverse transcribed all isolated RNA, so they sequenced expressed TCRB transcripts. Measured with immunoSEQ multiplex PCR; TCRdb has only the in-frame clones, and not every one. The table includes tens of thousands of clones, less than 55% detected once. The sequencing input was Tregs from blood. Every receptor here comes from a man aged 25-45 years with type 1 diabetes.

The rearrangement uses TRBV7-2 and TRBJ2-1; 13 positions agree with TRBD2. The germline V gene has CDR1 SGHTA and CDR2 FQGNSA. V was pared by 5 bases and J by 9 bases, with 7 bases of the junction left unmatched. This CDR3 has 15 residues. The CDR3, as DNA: TGTGCCAGCAGCATGGGACTAGCGGGACGAGGTGAGCAGTTCTTC. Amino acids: CASSMGLAGRGEQFF. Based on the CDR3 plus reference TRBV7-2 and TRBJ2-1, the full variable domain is GAGVSQSPSNKVTEKGKDVELRCDPISGHTALYWYRQSLGQGLEFLIYFQGNSAPDKSGLPSDRFSAERTGGSVSTLTIQRTQQEDSAVYLCASSMGLAGRGEQFFGPGTRLTVL.

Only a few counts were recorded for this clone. DNA for the CDR3: TGTGCCAGCACCACATCAAGGAACACTGAAGCTTTCTTT. Protein sequence: CASTTSRNTEAFF. The chain couples TRBV6-6 to TRBJ1-1, with no clear D. The CDR3 totals 13 residues. V lost 7 bases, J lost 1 base, and 10 bases lay in between. In germline, CDR1 is MNHNY, CDR2 SVGAGI (reference sequence).

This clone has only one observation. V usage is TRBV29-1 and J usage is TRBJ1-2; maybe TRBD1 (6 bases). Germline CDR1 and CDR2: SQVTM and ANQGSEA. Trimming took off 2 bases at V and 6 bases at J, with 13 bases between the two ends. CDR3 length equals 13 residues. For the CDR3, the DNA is TGCAGCGTTGAATTACAGGGAAAGGATGGCTACACCTTC. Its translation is CSVELQGKDGYTF.

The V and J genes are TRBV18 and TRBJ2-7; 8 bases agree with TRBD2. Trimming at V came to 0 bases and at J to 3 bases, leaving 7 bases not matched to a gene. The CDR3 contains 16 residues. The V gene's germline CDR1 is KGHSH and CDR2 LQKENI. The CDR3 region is CASSPPNSGNNYEQYF. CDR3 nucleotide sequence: TGTGCCAGCTCACCACCCAATAGCGGGAACAACTACGAGCAGTACTTC.

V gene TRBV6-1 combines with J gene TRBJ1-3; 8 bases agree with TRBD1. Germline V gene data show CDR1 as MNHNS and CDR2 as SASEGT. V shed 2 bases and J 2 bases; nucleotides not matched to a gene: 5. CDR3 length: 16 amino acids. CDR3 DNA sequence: TGTGCCAGCAGTGAATCCGGCAGGGGGCCTGGAAACACCATATATTTT. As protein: CASSESGRGPGNTIYF.

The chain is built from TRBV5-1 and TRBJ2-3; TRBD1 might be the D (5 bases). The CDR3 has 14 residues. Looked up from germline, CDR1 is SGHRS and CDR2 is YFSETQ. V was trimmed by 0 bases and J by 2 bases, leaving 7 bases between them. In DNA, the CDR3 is TGCGCCAGCAGCTTGGGACAGAACACAGATACGCAGTATTTT. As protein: CASSLGQNTDTQYF. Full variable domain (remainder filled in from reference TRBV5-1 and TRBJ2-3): KAGVTQTPRYLIKTRGQQVTLSCSPISGHRSVSWYQQTPGQGLQFLFEYFSETQRNKGNFPGRFSGRQFSNSRSEMNVSTLELGDSALYLCASSLGQNTDTQYFGPGTRLTVL.

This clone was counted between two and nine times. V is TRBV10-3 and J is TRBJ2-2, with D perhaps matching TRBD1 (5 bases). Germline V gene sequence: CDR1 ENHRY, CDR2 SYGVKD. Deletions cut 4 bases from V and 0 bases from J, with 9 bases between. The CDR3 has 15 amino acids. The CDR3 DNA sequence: TGTGCCATCAGTGGTGACAGATCGAACACCGGGGAGCTGTTTTTT. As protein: CAISGDRSNTGELFF.

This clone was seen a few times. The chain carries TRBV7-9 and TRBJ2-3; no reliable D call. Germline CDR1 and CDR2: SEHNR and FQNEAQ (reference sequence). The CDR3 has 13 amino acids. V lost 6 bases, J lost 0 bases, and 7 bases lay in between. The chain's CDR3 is CASRRLSTDTQYF. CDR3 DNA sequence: TGTGCCAGCAGGCGGCTTAGCACAGATACGCAGTATTTT.

The CDR3 bases are TGTGCCAGCACCAGCACGGGGGAGACCCAGTACTTC. It yields the protein CASTSTGETQYF. The chain couples TRBV2 to TRBJ2-5; perhaps TRBD2 as D (5 bases). This CDR3 region has 12 residues. Germline V gives CDR1 SNHLY, CDR2 FYNNEI. Trimming took 7 bases from V and 5 from J, leaving 11 bases between them.

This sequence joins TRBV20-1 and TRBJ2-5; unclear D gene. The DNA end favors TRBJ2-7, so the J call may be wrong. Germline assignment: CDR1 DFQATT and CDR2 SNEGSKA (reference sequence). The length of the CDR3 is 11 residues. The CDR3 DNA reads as TGCAGTGCTCCGCTCTCCTACGAGCAGTACTTC. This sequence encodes CSAPLSYEQYF.